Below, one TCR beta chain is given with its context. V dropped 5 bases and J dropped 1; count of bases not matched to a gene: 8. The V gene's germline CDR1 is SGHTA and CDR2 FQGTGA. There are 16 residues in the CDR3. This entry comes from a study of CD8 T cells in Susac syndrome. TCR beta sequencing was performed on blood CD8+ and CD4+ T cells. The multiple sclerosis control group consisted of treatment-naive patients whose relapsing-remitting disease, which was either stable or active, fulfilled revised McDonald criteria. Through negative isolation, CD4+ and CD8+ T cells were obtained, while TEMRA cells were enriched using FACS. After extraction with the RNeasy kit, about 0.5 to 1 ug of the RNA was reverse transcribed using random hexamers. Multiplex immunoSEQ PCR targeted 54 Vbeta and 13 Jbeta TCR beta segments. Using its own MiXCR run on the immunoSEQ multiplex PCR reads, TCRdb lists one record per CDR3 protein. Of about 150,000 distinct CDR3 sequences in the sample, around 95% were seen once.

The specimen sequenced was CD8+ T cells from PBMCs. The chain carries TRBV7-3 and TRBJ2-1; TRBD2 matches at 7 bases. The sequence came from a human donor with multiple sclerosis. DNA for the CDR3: TGTGCCAGCAGCCCCGTGGCGGGGGAGTCCTACAATGAGCAGTTCTTC. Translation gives CASSPVAGESYNEQFF.